Listed below are T cell receptor beta chains from one sample, sequenced in a study of cytomegalovirus exposure and HLA in healthy donors. Some clones are missing from TCRdb's copy, which holds only in-frame ones; the method was immunoSEQ multiplex PCR. The profile shows some 150,000 clones, around 82% of them singletons. Input material: PBMCs. The receptors derive from a man in his forties or fifties in good health and CMV-seropositive. CDR3s include the opening cysteine and the closing phenylalanine or tryptophan. The D gene is left open where the match is weak. Rows give clone size only sometimes, using once, few, many, or a class for an expanded clone.

clone_size j_call d_call v_call cdr3_aa cdr3_nt
- TRBJ1-5 - TRBV28 CASSPGGRSNQPQHF TGTGCCAGCTCCCCGGGGGGCAGGAGCAATCAGCCCCAGCATTTT
- TRBJ2-1 TRBD2 TRBV30 CAWSAPGLAGVNEQFF TGTGCCTGGAGCGCACCGGGACTAGCGGGAGTTAATGAGCAGTTCTTC
- TRBJ1-4 - TRBV5-4 CASSLGQGSEKLFF TGTGCCAGCAGCTTGGGGCAGGGCTCGGAAAAACTGTTTTTT
few TRBJ2-2 - TRBV29-1 CSVEHGVGVGELFF TGCAGCGTTGAGCACGGGGTCGGGGTCGGGGAGCTGTTTTTT
- TRBJ2-7 - TRBV28 CASSLAGRHEQYF TGTGCCAGCAGTTTAGCAGGGCGGCACGAGCAGTACTTC
once TRBJ1-1 - TRBV27 CASSNPGLGRNTEAFF TGTGCCAGCAGTAACCCGGGCCTAGGGAGAAACACTGAAGCTTTCTTT
- TRBJ2-2 TRBD1 TRBV9 CASRTGWNTGELFF TGTGCCAGCAGGACAGGGTGGAACACCGGGGAGCTGTTTTTT
- TRBJ1-5 - TRBV7-2 CASSPPHQPQHF TGTGCCAGCAGCCCCCCTCATCAGCCCCAGCATTTT
- TRBJ2-3 - TRBV9 CASTPEAGSDTQYF TGTGCCAGCACCCCGGAAGCGGGCTCGGATACGCAGTATTTT
- TRBJ1-5 TRBD1 TRBV2 CASSVRTGTGGPQHF TGTGCCAGCAGTGTGCGGACAGGCACCGGGGGGCCCCAGCATTTT
few TRBJ1-6 - TRBV28 CASSNGGWNSPLHF TGTGCCAGCAGCAATGGGGGGTGGAATTCACCCCTCCACTTT
few TRBJ2-1 - TRBV7-8 CASSLHEGSYNEQFF TGTGCCAGCAGCTTACATGAGGGATCCTACAATGAGCAGTTCTTC
few TRBJ1-1 - TRBV6-5 CASSRQINTEAFF TGTGCCAGCAGTCGACAGATCAACACTGAAGCTTTCTTT
few TRBJ2-7 - TRBV28 CASSIHQINYEQYF TGTGCCAGCAGTATTCATCAGATAAACTACGAGCAGTACTTC
once TRBJ1-2 - TRBV7-2 CASSSQGRNYGYTF TGTGCCAGCAGCTCACAGGGCCGTAACTATGGCTACACCTTC
- TRBJ1-1 - TRBV4-2 CASSLGTSWTANLNTEAFF TGTGCCAGCAGCCTCGGAACCTCTTGGACAGCTAACTTGAACACTGAAGCTTTCTTT
- TRBJ1-5 - TRBV5-3 CARSHMAGNTINLNQPQHF TGTGCCAGAAGCCACATGGCGGGCAACACAATAAACTTGAATCAGCCCCAGCATTTT
once TRBJ2-7 TRBD2 TRBV6-6 CASSRTSGTYEQYF TGTGCCAGCAGTCGGACTAGCGGTACCTACGAGCAGTACTTC
once TRBJ1-2 - TRBV7-2 CASSLASITQGYGYTF TGTGCCAGCAGCTTAGCGTCTATCACGCAGGGCTATGGCTACACCTTC
- TRBJ2-7 - TRBV2 CASRSDRQSYEQYF TGTGCCAGCAGGTCGGACAGACAATCCTACGAGCAGTACTTC
- TRBJ2-1 - TRBV6-1 CASSKSRVEQFF TGTGCCAGCAGTAAATCGAGGGTTGAGCAGTTCTTC
once TRBJ1-5 TRBD1 TRBV5-8 CASSDGTVLPPGNQPQHF TGTGCCAGCAGCGACGGGACAGTGTTGCCCCCCGGCAATCAGCCCCAGCATTTT
- TRBJ1-4 - TRBV5-6 CASSLNRNEKLFF TGTGCCAGCAGCTTGAATCGGAATGAAAAACTGTTTTTT
- TRBJ1-5 TRBD1 TRBV2 CASSEAPWGQGNSNQPQHF TGTGCCAGCAGTGAAGCACCCTGGGGACAGGGAAATAGCAATCAGCCCCAGCATTTT
- TRBJ1-1 - TRBV5-1 CASSLSGKNTEAFF TGCGCCAGCAGCTTATCGGGGAAAAACACTGAAGCTTTCTTT
few TRBJ1-4 - TRBV4-3 CASSQDSSNEKLFF TGCGCCAGCAGCCAAGATTCTTCTAATGAAAAACTGTTTTTT
- TRBJ1-5 - TRBV19 CARRIRDSNQPQHF TGTGCCAGGAGGATCCGGGATAGCAATCAGCCCCAGCATTTT
- TRBJ1-5 TRBD1 TRBV29-1 CSVGGQGASQPQHF TGCAGCGTTGGGGGACAGGGGGCGAGCCAGCCCCAGCATTTT
few TRBJ2-1 TRBD2 TRBV14 CASSPLLAGYYNEQFF TGTGCCAGCAGCCCGCTACTAGCGGGATATTACAATGAGCAGTTCTTC